This TCR beta chain was retrieved from a study of shared clonotypes between healthy human individuals. Background on the study: Three plates were used per donor for CD4 naive, three for CD4 memory, two for CD8 naive and one for CD8 memory. Overall study results and limits: The researchers took only blood, and tissue repertoires probably look different. An anticipated effect of sequencing depth on clonotype sharing among donors was recognized. The study found lower generation probabilities in non-shared clonotypes than in those shared by all four donors.

As concerns this clone: Its antigen is currently unknown.

Libraries were prepared by immunoSEQ multiplex PCR; TCRdb keeps only in-frame clonotypes and omits some of them. The repertoire consists of some 580,000 clones, with 98% occurring once and the leading ten covering more than 0.3%. Naive CD8 cells lacked CD45RO and underwent positive selection for CCR7, leaving out terminally differentiated effector memory CD45RA+ cells. The source is a man aged 30-40 years in good health. Material: naive CD8+ T cells sorted from blood.

The CDR3 nucleotides are TGTGCCAGCAGCGGAGACAGAACTTATAGCACAGATACGCAGTATTTT. Its protein product is CASSGDRTYSTDTQYF. This sequence joins TRBV5-6 and TRBJ2-3; D is perhaps TRBD1 (5 bases). Germline values: CDR1 SGHDT, CDR2 YYEEEE. This CDR3 has 16 amino acids. Trimming took 4 bases from V and 0 from J, leaving 15 bases between them.